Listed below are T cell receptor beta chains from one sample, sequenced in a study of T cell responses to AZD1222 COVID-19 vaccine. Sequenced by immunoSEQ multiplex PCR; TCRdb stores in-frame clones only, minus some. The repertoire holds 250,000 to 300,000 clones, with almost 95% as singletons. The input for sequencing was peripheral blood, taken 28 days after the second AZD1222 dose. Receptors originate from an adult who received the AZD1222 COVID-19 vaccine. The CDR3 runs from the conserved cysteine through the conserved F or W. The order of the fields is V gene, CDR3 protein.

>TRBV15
CATSRPPGQGAQGTGELFF
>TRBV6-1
CASTEVAGGYEQYF
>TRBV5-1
CASSVNRPQETQYF
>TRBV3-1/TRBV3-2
CASSLVAGTGELFF
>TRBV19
CASRDRVTGELFF
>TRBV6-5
CASSYSGQGSRSGYTF
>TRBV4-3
CASSQVRESYNEQFF
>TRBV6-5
CASRTRAGTNTEAFF
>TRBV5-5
CASSLSRQPLFSGNTIYF
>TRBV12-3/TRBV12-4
CASSLSGNGEAFF
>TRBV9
CASSAGRGTEAFF
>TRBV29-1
CSVVGGSPDTQYF
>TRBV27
CASSEGTHYGYTF
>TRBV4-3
CASSQVTSGLYNEQFF
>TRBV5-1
CASSLGPDFYGYTF
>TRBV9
CASSASGYQETQYF
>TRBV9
CASSTPWAINEQFF
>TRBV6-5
CASSHRGRTYEQYF
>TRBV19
CASSTPSGRGNGYTF
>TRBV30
CAWRVQVNTEAFF
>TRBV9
CASSVSGSTSYNEQFF
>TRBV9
CASSVATTRDEQFF
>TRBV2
CASSYDSSNQPQHF
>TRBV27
CASKYSRGVGYTF
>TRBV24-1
CATSEGDYGYTF
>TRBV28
CASSSLDRVFPGELFF
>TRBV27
CASSSRGAGELFF
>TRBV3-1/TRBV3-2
CASSFGQNEQYF
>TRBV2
CASSTEGSYNEQFF
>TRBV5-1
CASSTDRVTDTQYF
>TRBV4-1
CASSQEAGGWADTQYF
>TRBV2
CASSKTGGPFSNQPQHF
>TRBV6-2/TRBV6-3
CASSYQASGRTSYNEQFF
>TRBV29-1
CSAETGGTDTQYF
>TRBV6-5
CASSPDKYEQYF
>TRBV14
CASSTQTGLCTDTQYF
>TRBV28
CASSPPTGPNYGYTF
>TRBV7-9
CASTLSGLLNTEAFF
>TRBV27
CASSFGRGPYEQYF
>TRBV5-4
CASSRGGANEKLFF
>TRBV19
CASKLGGSYEQYF
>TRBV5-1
CASGGLPNTGELFF
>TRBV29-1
CSVEEQGAWNEQFF
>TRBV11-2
CASSQRPRDEQYF
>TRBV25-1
CASSGGSGRDSGNTIYF
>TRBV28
CASSGQLNYGYTF
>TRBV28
CASSSRGGRGTDTQYF
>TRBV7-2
CASSLTLGEQYF
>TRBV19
CASSPGPRRFINQPQHF
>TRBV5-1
CASAPGINSNQPQHF
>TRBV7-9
CASSWSGTYEQYF
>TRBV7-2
CASSFQLATDTQYF
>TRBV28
CASSTPGQGTKKLFF
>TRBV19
CASEKNEKLFF